A selection of T cell receptor beta chains follows, all from one sample in a study of shared clonotypes between healthy human individuals. Some clones are missing from TCRdb's copy, which holds only in-frame ones; the method was immunoSEQ multiplex PCR. This sample has around 2.1 million clones, with about 92% found just once. Sample: naive CD8+ T cells from PBMCs. The receptors were gathered from a man younger than 30 in good health. Some clones in this sample may be carry-over from other donors' samples. The CDR3 runs from the conserved cysteine through the conserved F or W. Fields, in order: D gene, V gene, CDR3 length, J gene, clone size, CDR3 DNA, CDR3 protein. The D gene is left open where the match is weak. A row's size may be missing; if present it is once, few, many or a size class.

NA,TRBV29-1,15,TRBJ2-1,NA,TGCAGCGTTGAACCCGAGACCAGCTCCTACAATGAGCAGTTCTTC,CSVEPETSSYNEQFF
NA,TRBV4-3,15,TRBJ1-4,NA,TGCGCCAGCAGCCAAGATACGGGTCGTTGGGAAAAACTGTTTTTT,CASSQDTGRWEKLFF
TRBD2,TRBV2,15,TRBJ2-5,NA,TGTGCCAGCAGTGAACTAGCGGGGGTGTTAGAGACCCAGTACTTC,CASSELAGVLETQYF
TRBD1,TRBV27,15,TRBJ2-7,NA,TGTGCCAGCAGTTTATTCGGACAGGGGGTCCACGAGCAGTACTTC,CASSLFGQGVHEQYF
NA,TRBV15,15,TRBJ1-1,NA,TGTGCCACCAGCGAAAGACGGGAAGAGAACACTGAAGCTTTCTTT,CATSERREENTEAFF
NA,TRBV7-9,14,TRBJ2-7,NA,TGTGCCAGCAGTCCTACAGAGCCCTCCTACGAGCAGTACTTC,CASSPTEPSYEQYF
NA,TRBV25-1,13,TRBJ2-7,NA,TGTGCCAGCAGTGAATTGGGGGACGGCGAGCAGTACTTC,CASSELGDGEQYF
NA,TRBV7-8,17,TRBJ1-4,NA,TGTGCCAGCAGCTTATCGAGGCCACTTGCAACTAATGAAAAACTGTTTTTT,CASSLSRPLATNEKLFF
NA,TRBV10-3,16,TRBJ2-2,NA,TGTGCCATCAGTGAGGTCGCGGGGACGAACACCGGGGAGCTGTTTTTT,CAISEVAGTNTGELFF
NA,TRBV9,15,TRBJ2-2,NA,TGTGCCAGCAGCGGGATGGGGTGGAACACCGGGGAGCTGTTTTTT,CASSGMGWNTGELFF
NA,TRBV19,12,TRBJ2-7,NA,TGTGCCAGTAGCACAGGGCCCCACGAGCAGTACTTC,CASSTGPHEQYF
TRBD2,TRBV9,15,TRBJ2-7,NA,TGTGCCAGCAGCGTAGTAGCGGGAGGGGCCTACGAGCAGTACTTC,CASSVVAGGAYEQYF
TRBD2,TRBV6-1,17,TRBJ2-5,NA,TGTGCCAGCATTGAGCGCGGATGGGGGGGAGGGGAAGAGACCCAGTACTTC,CASIERGWGGGEETQYF
NA,TRBV18,13,TRBJ2-3,NA,TGTGCCAGCTCACCACCCCAGGGGAAGACGCAGTATTTT,CASSPPQGKTQYF
NA,TRBV5-6,14,TRBJ1-1,NA,TGTGCCAGCAGCTCACAGCACCCTAACACTGAAGCTTTCTTT,CASSSQHPNTEAFF
NA,TRBV28,14,TRBJ1-1,NA,TGTGCCAGCAGTTTAAAGGCCGTGAACACTGAAGCTTTCTTT,CASSLKAVNTEAFF
NA,TRBV27,15,TRBJ1-2,NA,TGTGCCAGCAGTACCCAAATTGGGGGTATCCATGGCTACACCTTC,CASSTQIGGIHGYTF
NA,TRBV7-9,15,TRBJ2-3,NA,TGTGCCAGCAGCTCCGGTGCTGGTGGCACAGATACGCAGTATTTT,CASSSGAGGTDTQYF
TRBD2,TRBV5-5,14,TRBJ2-2,NA,TGTGCCAGCAGCCAGACTAGCAAAACCGGGGAGCTGTTTTTT,CASSQTSKTGELFF
TRBD2,TRBV15,18,TRBJ2-2,NA,TGTGCCACCAGCAGAGTACGACTAGCGGGAGGTCTACCCGGGGAGCTGTTTTTT,CATSRVRLAGGLPGELFF
TRBD1,TRBV27,14,TRBJ1-1,NA,TGTGCCAGCAGAGTCAGAGACAGGGGGTCTGAAGCTTTCTTT,CASRVRDRGSEAFF
NA,TRBV7-9,15,TRBJ2-2,NA,TGTGCCAGCAGCTTAACCAAGCGGCTCGGCGGGGAGCTGTTTTTT,CASSLTKRLGGELFF
TRBD1,TRBV19,17,TRBJ2-3,NA,TGTGCCAGTAGTATAGATACTCCGGGACAGGGGACAGATACGCAGTATTTT,CASSIDTPGQGTDTQYF
NA,TRBV10-3,16,TRBJ1-5,NA,TGTGCCGCAGGTGGGATACCACCCTATAGCAATCAGCCCCAGCATTTT,CAAGGIPPYSNQPQHF
TRBD2,TRBV5-1,15,TRBJ2-3,NA,TGCGCCAGCAGCACCGGGACTAGCGGGACAGATACGCAGTATTTT,CASSTGTSGTDTQYF
NA,TRBV5-1,14,TRBJ1-2,NA,TGCGCCAGCAGCTTGGCAGGATCTAACTATGGCTACACCTTC,CASSLAGSNYGYTF
NA,TRBV11-2,15,TRBJ2-1,NA,TGTGCCAGCAGCGTAGGGCTTCTGGAATACAATGAGCAGTTCTTC,CASSVGLLEYNEQFF
NA,TRBV25-1,15,TRBJ1-1,NA,TGTGCCAGCAGTGAAGGGAGGGAGTTAGGCACTGAAGCTTTCTTT,CASSEGRELGTEAFF
TRBD1,TRBV7-9,19,TRBJ2-2,NA,TGTGCCAGCAGCTTCCGGGACAGGGATTTTATCGCGAACACCGGGGAGCTGTTTTTT,CASSFRDRDFIANTGELFF
NA,TRBV7-9,13,TRBJ2-1,NA,TGTGCCAGCAGCTTAGTTCTTATGAATGAGCAGTTCTTC,CASSLVLMNEQFF
TRBD2,TRBV11-3,16,TRBJ2-5,NA,TGTGCCAGCAGCCCGAGGGAGCGGGAGGGCCCAGAGACCCAGTACTTC,CASSPREREGPETQYF
TRBD2,TRBV27,20,TRBJ2-3,NA,TGTGCCAGCAGTCCGGCGGGACTAGCCCCGGGTCCACCCCGCACAGATACGCAGTATTTT,CASSPAGLAPGPPRTDTQYF
TRBD1,TRBV7-9,13,TRBJ2-7,NA,TGTGCCAGCAGTAATACAGGGGTGGGGGAGCAGTACTTC,CASSNTGVGEQYF
NA,TRBV4-2,15,TRBJ2-7,NA,TGTGCCAGCAGCCAAGCTAGCGCAGAGTCCTACGAGCAGTACTTC,CASSQASAESYEQYF
TRBD2,TRBV6-1,13,TRBJ2-7,NA,TGTGCCGGGGGTAGCGGGAGGCCTTGGGAGCAGTACTTC,CAGGSGRPWEQYF
TRBD2,TRBV9,15,TRBJ2-7,NA,TGTGCCAGCAGCGTCTCTAGCGGGAGGGACTTGGAGCAGTACTTC,CASSVSSGRDLEQYF
NA,TRBV13,18,TRBJ2-3,NA,TGTGCCAGCAGCTCGCGACCCGGATCTGGGGAGGTCACAGATACGCAGTATTTT,CASSSRPGSGEVTDTQYF
NA,TRBV6-6,14,TRBJ1-2,once,TGTGCCAGCAGCCTATACCAGGAGTTCTATGGCTACACCTTC,CASSLYQEFYGYTF
TRBD1,TRBV28,19,TRBJ1-4,NA,TGTGCCAGCAGTTTATTCGGGAGGGTAACGGGGACAGGGGGCGAAAAACTGTTTTTT,CASSLFGRVTGTGGEKLFF